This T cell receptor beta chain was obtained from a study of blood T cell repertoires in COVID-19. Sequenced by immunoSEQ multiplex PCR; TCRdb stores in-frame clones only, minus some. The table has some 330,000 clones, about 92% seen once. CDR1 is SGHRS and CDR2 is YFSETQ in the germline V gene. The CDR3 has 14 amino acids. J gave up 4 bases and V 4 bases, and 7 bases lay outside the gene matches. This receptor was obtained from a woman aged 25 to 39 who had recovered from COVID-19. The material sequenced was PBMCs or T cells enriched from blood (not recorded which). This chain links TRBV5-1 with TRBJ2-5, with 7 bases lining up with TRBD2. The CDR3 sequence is CASSVSGAGETQYF. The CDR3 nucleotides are TGCGCCAGCAGCGTCAGCGGGGCCGGAGAGACCCAGTACTTC. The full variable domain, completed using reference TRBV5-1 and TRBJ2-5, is KAGVTQTPRYLIKTRGQQVTLSCSPISGHRSVSWYQQTPGQGLQFLFEYFSETQRNKGNFPGRFSGRQFSNSRSEMNVSTLELGDSALYLCASSVSGAGETQYFGPGTRLLVL.